This T cell receptor beta chain emerged from a study of Ad26.COV2.S vaccination and SARS-CoV-2 variants. Whole-study findings and limits: The analyses of TCR breadth and depth may have understated the size of total T cell responses.

Germline assignment: CDR1 MNHEY and CDR2 SMNVEV (reference sequence). The CDR3 loop spans 16 amino acids. Germline trimming cut 5 bases from V and 4 bases from J; bases unmatched to any gene: 10. Treatment reported: around 19 received Ad26.COV2.S at low or high dose, single or two shots; 5 received placebo; per-sample allocation not given. Sampling took place 63 days after the first vaccine or placebo injection. Profiled with immunoSEQ multiplex PCR; TCRdb holds only in-frame clones, not every one. The sample contains about 680,000 clones, around 89% of which appear only once. As for this clone: Its antigen is unknown.

The material was peripheral blood, obtained in a trial of Ad26.COV2.S vaccine versus placebo. This clonotype was obtained from a person aged 18 to 65 who received the Ad26.COV2.S COVID-19 vaccine or a placebo. This chain links TRBV27 with TRBJ2-3, with 9 positions matching TRBD2. CDR3 residues: CASSISSGKIPDTQYF. The CDR3, as DNA: TGTGCCAGCAGTATTTCTAGCGGGAAAATCCCAGATACGCAGTATTTT.